One T cell receptor (beta chain) is described in this entry. Antigen specificity is unknown. The record originates from a study of cytomegalovirus exposure and HLA in healthy donors. General study findings and limits: TRBV6-2, TRBV6-3 and some other V segments were excluded as indistinguishable. Fewer N-insertions than the approximately 610-donor mean were reportedly shown by an Asian-associated ancestry cluster in a later analysis.

Germline loops: CDR1 SGHTS, CDR2 YDEGEE. This CDR3 has 16 residues. With V trimmed by 4 bases and J by 6 bases, 11 bases remained unmatched. 13 Jbeta primers and 60 Vbeta primers were used for the PCR. Clones were sequenced by immunoSEQ multiplex PCR, and TCRdb holds only the in-frame ones, with some missing. The sample lists some 140,000 clones; approximately 80% were seen once. This receptor was taken from a man between 25 and 39 years old in good health and CMV-seronegative. Sequenced sample: PBMCs. The chain joins TRBV5-8 to TRBJ1-1; TRBD1 aligns across 11 bases. The CDR3 loop is CASSPGQGAGVAEAFF. The CDR3 region has the DNA TGTGCCAGCAGCCCAGGACAGGGGGCGGGTGTCGCTGAAGCTTTCTTT. The full variable domain, rest sourced from reference TRBV5-8 and TRBJ1-1, is EAGVTQSPTHLIKTRGQQATLRCSPISGHTSVYWYQQALGLGLQFLLWYDEGEERNRGNFPPRFSGRQFPNYSSELNVNALELEDSALYLCASSPGQGAGVAEAFFGQGTRLTVV.